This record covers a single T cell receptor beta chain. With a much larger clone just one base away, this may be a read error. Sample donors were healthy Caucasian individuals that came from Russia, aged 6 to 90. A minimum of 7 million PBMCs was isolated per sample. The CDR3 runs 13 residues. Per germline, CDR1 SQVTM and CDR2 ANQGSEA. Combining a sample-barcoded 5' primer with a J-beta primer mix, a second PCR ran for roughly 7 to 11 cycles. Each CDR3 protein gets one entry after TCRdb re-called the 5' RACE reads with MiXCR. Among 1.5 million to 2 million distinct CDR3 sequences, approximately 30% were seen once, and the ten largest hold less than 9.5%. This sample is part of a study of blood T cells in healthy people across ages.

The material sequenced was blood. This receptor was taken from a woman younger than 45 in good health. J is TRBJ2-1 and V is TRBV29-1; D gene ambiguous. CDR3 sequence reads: CIRWSRRDNEQFF. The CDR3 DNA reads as TGCATCAGATGGAGCCGTAGGGACAATGAGCAGTTCTTC.